The following is a TCR beta chain sequence with its context. This sample is drawn from a study of blood T cell repertoires in COVID-19. The germline V gene encodes CDR1 MNHEY and CDR2 SVGAGI. This CDR3 is built from 14 residues. Trimming took off 6 bases at V and 8 bases at J, with 16 bases between the two ends. TCRdb keeps only in-frame clones here, not all; method: immunoSEQ multiplex PCR. The repertoire includes roughly 300,000 clones, approximately 80% of them detected once, and around 2.9% sits in the top ten. Sequences were obtained from peripheral blood. The TCR originated in a woman aged 55-70 years with active or convalescent COVID-19. This chain uses TRBV6-5 with TRBJ1-4; D is unclear. The CDR3 nucleotides are TGTGCCAGCAGCTCACCGCGGTTTAGCGAAAAACTGTTTTTT. Amino acids: CASSSPRFSEKLFF.